The entry below describes one T cell receptor beta chain. The CDR3 is made up of 12 amino acids. The germline V and J ends were trimmed by 6 bases and 9 bases, with 14 bases remaining between them. Germline-derived CDR1 and CDR2 are MNHNY and SVGAGI (reference sequence). This entry belongs to a study of blood T cell repertoires in COVID-19. Study-level information: Both acute and convalescent COVID-19 samples were obtained from the United States, Italy and Spain. Sample material is recorded as cDNA or gDNA derived from T cells, B-cell-depleted T cells, or PBMCs.

Clones were sequenced by immunoSEQ multiplex PCR, and TCRdb holds only the in-frame ones, with some missing. The sample includes nearly 350,000 clones, roughly 90% seen only once; the top ten take 6% to 8.5%. This TCR was recovered from a woman aged 70-85 years with COVID-19, enrolled during active disease. The sequenced sample consisted of peripheral blood. The chain employs TRBV6-6 and TRBJ1-1, with D perhaps matching TRBD1 (5 bases). CDR3 sequence: CASSLDISKAFF. DNA for the CDR3: TGTGCCAGCAGCTTGGACATCTCTAAAGCTTTCTTT.